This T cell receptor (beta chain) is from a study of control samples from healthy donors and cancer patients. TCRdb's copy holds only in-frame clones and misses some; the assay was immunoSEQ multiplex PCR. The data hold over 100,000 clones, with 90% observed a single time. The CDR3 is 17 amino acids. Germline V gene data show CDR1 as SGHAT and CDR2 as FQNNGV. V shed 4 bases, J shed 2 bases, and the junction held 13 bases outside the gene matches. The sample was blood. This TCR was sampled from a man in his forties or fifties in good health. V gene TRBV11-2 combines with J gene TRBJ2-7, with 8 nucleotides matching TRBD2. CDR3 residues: CASSSLRTSQVPYEQYF. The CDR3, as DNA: TGTGCCAGCAGCTCCCTCCGGACTAGCCAAGTCCCCTACGAGCAGTACTTC.